Here is one TCR beta chain with its context. Its target is unknown. Assay used: immunoSEQ multiplex PCR; TCRdb lists only in-frame clones, some missing. This sample has about 2.2 million clones, with approximately 94% found just once. This sample was included in a study of shared clonotypes between healthy human individuals. Naive CD8 cells comprised CD45RO-negative, CCR7-positively selected cells, excluding terminally differentiated effector memory CD45RA+ cells. Study results and caveats: Non-shared clonotypes had lower generation probabilities than clonotypes shared by all four sorted-subset donors.

Trimming pared 2 bases from V and 2 bases from J, leaving 10 bases between. Germline CDR1 reads MNHEY; CDR2 reads SMNVEV (reference sequence). The CDR3 runs to 14 residues. Sequencing input: naive CD8+ T cells from PBMCs. The sequence was obtained from a man between 18 and 35 years old in good health. Some clones in this sample may be carry-over from other donors' samples. The V gene is TRBV27, the J gene TRBJ2-7; possible D gene TRBD1, 5 bases. The CDR3 coding sequence is TGTGCCAGCAGTTTACTCAGGGTCCCCTACGAGCAGTACTTC. As protein: CASSLLRVPYEQYF.